These 25 T cell receptor beta chains originate from one sample sequenced in a study of cytomegalovirus exposure and HLA in healthy donors. Amplification used 60 Vbeta primers and 13 Jbeta primers. Clones were sequenced by immunoSEQ multiplex PCR, and TCRdb holds only the in-frame ones, with some missing. This sample yields tens of thousands of clones, of which 85% are seen a single time; about 10% belongs to the top ten. Sequencing was performed on PBMCs. Every receptor here comes from a female donor in good health and CMV-seronegative.

The chain combines TRBV6-5 with TRBJ2-3, with 9 positions matching TRBD2. The CDR3 is 16 amino acids. V gave up 2 bases and J gave up 2 bases; unmatched junction bases: 5. Germline CDR1 and CDR2: MNHEY and SVGAGI. The CDR3 sequence: CASSYLPSGVTDTQYF. The CDR3 nucleotides are TGTGCCAGCAGTTACCTGCCTAGCGGGGTCACAGATACGCAGTATTTT.

This clone appeared once. The chain recombines TRBV9 with TRBJ2-5; maybe TRBD1 (6 bases). Germline values: CDR1 SGDLS, CDR2 YYNGEE. The CDR3 runs to 13 residues. V was cut by 4 bases and J by 5 bases, with 12 bases left in between. CDR3 DNA: TGTGCCAGCAGCTTACGACAGGCGGAGACCCAGTACTTC. Its protein product is CASSLRQAETQYF.

The V and J genes are TRBV6-1 and TRBJ2-3; 8 bases align to TRBD1. J was trimmed by 3 bases and V by 4 bases; bases with no gene match: 6. Germline V gene sequence: CDR1 MNHNS, CDR2 SASEGT. This CDR3 is built from 15 residues. In nucleotides, the CDR3 is TGTGCCAGCAGTGGACAGGGGCGGAAAACAGATACGCAGTATTTT. Protein sequence: CASSGQGRKTDTQYF.

The rearrangement uses TRBV2 and TRBJ2-7; D unclear. The CDR3 extends over 14 amino acids. CDR1 and CDR2 from the germline V gene are SNHLY and FYNNEI. The V gene lost 3 bases and the J gene lost 0 bases, with 9 bases spanning the gap. CDR3 sequence: CASSESGLSYEQYF. The CDR3 DNA is TGTGCCAGCAGTGAGTCTGGCCTCTCCTACGAGCAGTACTTC.

The CDR3 DNA is TGTGCCAGCAGCATTAGCGGGAAGACGAACACCGGGGAGCTGTTTTTT. Translating gives CASSISGKTNTGELFF. V is TRBV7-3 and J is TRBJ2-2; 8 bases fit TRBD2. Losses at the gene ends were 5 bases for V and 0 bases for J; bases not matched to a gene: 5. Germline assignment: CDR1 SGHTA and CDR2 FQGTGA. CDR3 size: 16 residues. Full variable domain (missing parts from reference TRBV7-3 and TRBJ2-2): GAGVSQTPSNKVTEKGKYVELRCDPISGHTALYWYRQSLGQGPEFLIYFQGTGAADDSGLPNDRFFAVRPEGSVSTLKIQRTERGDSAVYLCASSISGKTNTGELFFGEGSRLTVL.

The CDR3 protein is CASSLVGTGTQETQYF. CDR3 in DNA: TGTGCCAGCAGCCTGGTCGGGACAGGGACCCAAGAGACCCAGTACTTC. The chain is built from TRBV5-6 and TRBJ2-5, with 9 bases lining up with TRBD1. From germline, CDR1 is SGHDT and CDR2 YYEEEE. The length of the CDR3 is 16 residues. J lost 1 base, V lost 4 bases, and 8 bases had no gene match.

In its sample, this clone was seen once. The rearrangement uses TRBV7-3 and TRBJ2-2; 11 nucleotides match TRBD2. The CDR3 covers 16 residues. The V segment lost 5 bases and the J segment 1 base; nucleotides outside the gene matches: 3. Germline V gene sequence: CDR1 SGHTA, CDR2 FQGTGA. CDR3 sequence reads: CASSPGLAGNTGELFF. The CDR3 DNA reads as TGTGCCAGCAGCCCCGGACTAGCGGGGAACACCGGGGAGCTGTTTTTT.

This clone was recorded once. Its ends do not fully match the called genes, so a read error is possible. The chain joins TRBV27 to TRBJ2-3; 7 nucleotides match TRBD2. This CDR3 has 15 amino acids. Per the germline V gene, CDR1 is MNHEY and CDR2 is SMNVEV (reference sequence). The CDR3 region is CASNLDGRRTDTQYF. The CDR3 DNA reads TGTGCCAGCAATTTAGACGGGAGGAGGACAGATACGCAGTATTTT.

The chain has TRBV2 and TRBJ1-2; TRBD1 agrees at 8 bases. The CDR3 consists of 13 residues. Germline CDR1 is SNHLY and CDR2 is FYNNEI. Germline trimming cut 7 bases from V and 2 bases from J; bases unmatched to any gene: 3. The CDR3 nucleotides read TGTGCCAGCACGACAGGGGAGAACTATGGCTACACCTTC. It specifies CASTTGENYGYTF.

This chain uses TRBV5-1 with TRBJ2-1; TRBD2 matches 11 bases. Germline CDR1 is SGHRS and CDR2 is YFSETQ. J lost 7 bases, V lost 5 bases, and 8 bases had no gene match. The CDR3 is made up of 15 amino acids. CDR3 amino acids: CASRQTSGKGNEQFF. CDR3 DNA: TGCGCCAGCAGGCAGACTAGCGGGAAGGGGAATGAGCAGTTCTTC. The entire variable domain, with the rest obtained from reference TRBV5-1 and TRBJ2-1, is as follows: KAGVTQTPRYLIKTRGQQVTLSCSPISGHRSVSWYQQTPGQGLQFLFEYFSETQRNKGNFPGRFSGRQFSNSRSEMNVSTLELGDSALYLCASRQTSGKGNEQFFGPGTRLTVL.

As concerns this clone: The same CDR3 also results from other DNA sequences found in this sample. J is TRBJ2-7 and V is TRBV30, with TRBD1 identical over 11 bases. CDR3 length: 14 residues. The V gene end was trimmed by 0 bases and the J gene end by 3 bases; junction bases not matched to a gene: 1. CDR1 and CDR2 (germline): GTSNPN, SVGIG (reference sequence). The CDR3 spells CAWSVGTGGYEQYF. The DNA for the CDR3 is TGTGCCTGGAGTGTCGGGACAGGGGGCTACGAGCAGTACTTC.

CDR3 bases: TGTGCCAGCAGCGACCCGGGACAGGGCTACGAGCAGTACTTC. This encodes CASSDPGQGYEQYF. This chain links TRBV6-5 with TRBJ2-7, with TRBD1 identical over 9 bases. V lost 6 bases to trimming and J lost 3 bases; unmatched junction nucleotides: 6. Germline values: CDR1 MNHEY, CDR2 SVGAGI. The CDR3 runs 14 residues.

The J gene is TRBJ1-1, the V gene TRBV5-6; D remains ambiguous. Between the trimmed V and J ends, which lost 1 base and 0 bases, there was a span of 13 bases. There are 16 residues in the CDR3. Per the germline V gene, CDR1 is SGHDT and CDR2 is YYEEEE. In DNA form, the CDR3 reads TGTGCCAGCAGCTTGAACAGCTACTCCATGAACACTGAAGCTTTCTTT. Its translation is CASSLNSYSMNTEAFF. The full variable domain, with the rest looked up from reference TRBV5-6 and TRBJ1-1, is DAGVTQSPTHLIKTRGQQVTLRCSPKSGHDTVSWYQQALGQGPQFIFQYYEEEERQRGNFPDRFSGHQFPNYSSELNVNALLLGDSALYLCASSLNSYSMNTEAFFGQGTRLTVV.

The chain combines TRBV7-2 with TRBJ1-2; 8 bases are a match to TRBD1. CDR1 is SGHTA and CDR2 is FQGNSA in the germline V gene. The junction had 4 bases not matched to a gene; V was cut back by 4 bases and J by 6 bases. The CDR3 is made up of 13 amino acids. The CDR3 protein is CASSSGQGNGYTF. The CDR3 nucleotides are TGTGCCAGCAGCTCTGGACAGGGAAATGGCTACACCTTC.

The chain joins TRBV28 to TRBJ1-3; D ambiguous. Germline CDR1 and CDR2: MDHEN and SYDVKM. This CDR3 spans 13 amino acids. Trimming stripped 3 bases from V and 0 bases from J, with 3 bases between. CDR3 amino acids: CASSFHSGNTIYF. CDR3 nucleotide sequence: TGTGCCAGCAGTTTTCACTCTGGAAACACCATATATTTT.

This sequence joins TRBV14 and TRBJ2-7; possible D gene TRBD2, 6 bases. Deletions cut 6 bases from V and 0 bases from J, with 18 bases between. Germline V gene data show CDR1 as SGHDN and CDR2 as FVKESK. The CDR3 has 16 residues. The CDR3 spells CASSPLGGRSSYEQYF. CDR3 coding DNA: TGTGCCAGCAGTCCACTGGGTGGGAGGAGCTCCTACGAGCAGTACTTC.

The chain combines TRBV28 with TRBJ2-7; 10 nucleotides line up with TRBD2. Trimming cost V 5 bases and J 4 bases; bases outside gene matches: 11. Germline V gene data show CDR1 as MDHEN and CDR2 as SYDVKM. The CDR3 spans 16 residues. The CDR3 reads CASSLVASGSSYEQYF. The CDR3, as DNA: TGTGCCAGCAGTCTGGTGGCTAGCGGGAGTTCGTACGAGCAGTACTTC.

The J gene is TRBJ1-1, the V gene TRBV7-2; 7 bases line up with TRBD1. V shed 5 bases and J 6 bases; nucleotides not matched to a gene: 3. Germline V CDR1 and CDR2: SGHTA, FQGNSA. The CDR3 contains 12 residues. CDR3 nucleotides: TGTGCCAGCAGCGGGGACAGTCCTGAAGCTTTCTTT. Its translation is CASSGDSPEAFF.

Details on this clone: The sample contains more than one DNA sequence encoding this CDR3. The rearrangement uses TRBV7-6 and TRBJ1-1; D ambiguous. The CDR3 runs 14 residues. The germline gives CDR1 SGHVS, CDR2 FNYEAQ. Trimming removed 0 bases at V and 2 bases at J, with 7 bases between. Here the CDR3 reads CASSLAGVNTEAFF. DNA of the CDR3: TGTGCCAGCAGCTTAGCAGGAGTAAACACTGAAGCTTTCTTT.

This rearrangement joins TRBV7-9 to TRBJ1-1; the match to TRBD1 covers 7 bases. The CDR3 contains 17 residues. V lost 5 bases, J lost 0 bases, and 12 bases stayed unmatched. Germline CDR1 reads SEHNR; CDR2 reads FQNEAQ (reference sequence). CDR3 nucleotides: TGTGCCAGCAGCACCCGGGACAGCTGGGGTATGAACACTGAAGCTTTCTTT. Its protein product is CASSTRDSWGMNTEAFF. The full variable domain, completed using reference TRBV7-9 and TRBJ1-1, is DTGVSQNPRHKITKRGQNVTFRCDPISEHNRLYWYRQTLGQGPEFLTYFQNEAQLEKSRLLSDRFSAERPKGSFSTLEIQRTEQGDSAMYLCASSTRDSWGMNTEAFFGQGTRLTVV.

The genes are TRBV6-1 and TRBJ1-3; no clear D. The V gene's germline CDR1 is MNHNS and CDR2 SASEGT. CDR3 size: 13 residues. Trimming took 6 bases from V and 1 from J, leaving 7 bases between them. The CDR3 coding sequence is TGTGCCAGCAGCATGAGTTCTGGAAACACCATATATTTT. Its translation is CASSMSSGNTIYF.

The chain recombines TRBV6-6 with TRBJ1-2; possible D gene TRBD1, 5 bases. The germline CDR1 and CDR2 sequences are MNHNY and SVGAGI (reference sequence). The V end was cut by 0 bases, the J end by 8 bases, with 16 bases between. The CDR3 consists of 15 residues. The CDR3 reads CASSYSDRRGGGYTF. CDR3 sequence (DNA): TGTGCCAGCAGTTACTCGGACCGGCGGGGGGGAGGCTACACCTTC.

The V call is TRBV5-1, the J call TRBJ2-7, with 9 bases aligning to TRBD2. The J segment lost 1 base and the V segment lost 4 bases, leaving 3 bases of the junction unmatched. Germline-derived CDR1 and CDR2 are SGHRS and YFSETQ. The CDR3 is 14 residues long. CDR3 in amino acids: CASSMTSGSYEQYF. CDR3 nucleotides: TGCGCCAGCAGCATGACTAGCGGATCCTACGAGCAGTACTTC. The variable domain in full, with the rest retrieved from reference TRBV5-1 and TRBJ2-7, is KAGVTQTPRYLIKTRGQQVTLSCSPISGHRSVSWYQQTPGQGLQFLFEYFSETQRNKGNFPGRFSGRQFSNSRSEMNVSTLELGDSALYLCASSMTSGSYEQYFGPGTRLTVT.

In its sample, this clone was seen a few times. The genes are TRBV7-3 and TRBJ2-1, with 10 nucleotides matching TRBD1. J gave up 8 bases and V 3 bases, and 10 bases lay outside the gene matches. CDR3 length: 16 residues. CDR1 and CDR2 from the germline V gene are SGHTA and FQGTGA. The CDR3 sequence is CASSFYTGTGADEQFF. In nucleotides, the CDR3 is TGTGCCAGCAGCTTTTATACCGGGACAGGGGCCGATGAGCAGTTCTTC.

The chain employs TRBV7-2 and TRBJ1-1; D may be TRBD1 (5 bases). From germline, CDR1 is SGHTA and CDR2 FQGNSA. With 3 bases removed from V and 1 base from J, the gap between germline ends came to 9 bases. The CDR3 extends over 14 amino acids. CDR3 in amino acids: CASSFRGGNTEAFF. The CDR3 region has the DNA TGTGCCAGCAGCTTCCGGGGGGGGAACACTGAAGCTTTCTTT.